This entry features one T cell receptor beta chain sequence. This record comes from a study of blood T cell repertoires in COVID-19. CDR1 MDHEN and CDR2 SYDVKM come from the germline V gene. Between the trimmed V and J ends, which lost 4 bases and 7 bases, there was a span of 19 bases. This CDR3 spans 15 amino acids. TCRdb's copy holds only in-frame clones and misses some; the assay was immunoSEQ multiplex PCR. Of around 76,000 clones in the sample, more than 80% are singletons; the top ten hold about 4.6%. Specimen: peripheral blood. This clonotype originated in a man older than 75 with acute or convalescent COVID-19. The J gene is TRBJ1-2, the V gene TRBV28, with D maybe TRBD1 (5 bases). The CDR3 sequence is CASSSLSRDFGGYTF. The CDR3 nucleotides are TGTGCCAGCAGTTCCTTGTCCCGGGACTTCGGTGGCTACACCTTC.